The 22 T cell receptor beta chains below all came from one sample that was sequenced in a study of shared clonotypes between healthy human individuals. This table comes from immunoSEQ multiplex PCR, and its TCRdb copy is limited to in-frame clones, with some not included. This table has about 1 million clones, approximately 70% appearing once. The sequencing sample was made of memory CD4+ T cells sorted from blood. Subset in this sample: CD45RA-negative fraction. The receptor set was obtained from a man aged 18 to 29 in good health.

This clone was seen more than once but under ten times. The chain is built from TRBV5-1 and TRBJ2-3, with TRBD2 identical over 8 bases. CDR3 length equals 14 residues. CDR1 and CDR2 (germline): SGHRS, YFSETQ. V was pared by 4 bases and J by 10 bases, with 11 bases of the junction left unmatched. The CDR3 here is CASSADSGDQPQYF. The CDR3 region has the DNA TGCGCCAGCAGCGCGGATAGCGGGGACCAGCCGCAGTATTTT.

A remark on this clone: Different DNA sequences within this sample yield the same CDR3. The chain combines TRBV6-1 with TRBJ1-2; 10 nucleotides match TRBD1. CDR1 and CDR2 (germline): MNHNS, SASEGT. Germline trimming cut 3 bases from V and 4 bases from J; bases unmatched to any gene: 5. CDR3 length equals 15 residues. CDR3 nucleotides: TGTGCCAGCAGTGAGGGGACAGGGGCGGGCTATGGCTACACCTTC. It yields the protein CASSEGTGAGYGYTF.

There are a few counts of this clone. The chain couples TRBV2 to TRBJ1-2; D remains unclear. This CDR3 comprises 13 residues. The germline gives CDR1 SNHLY, CDR2 FYNNEI. V was pared by 1 base and J by 4 bases, with 7 bases between. CDR3 bases: TGTGCCAGCAGTGAAGGATTCTCCTATGGCTACACCTTC. Protein sequence: CASSEGFSYGYTF.

The chain has TRBV5-8 and TRBJ1-5; 8 bases are a match to TRBD1. The CDR3 covers 15 residues. Germline trimming cut 4 bases from V and 5 bases from J; bases unmatched to any gene: 8. Per the germline V gene, CDR1 is SGHTS and CDR2 is YDEGEE. CDR3 in DNA: TGTGCCAGCAGCCCCCCCCCAGGGGGCCATCAGCCCCAGCATTTT. The encoded protein is CASSPPPGGHQPQHF.

The CDR3 is CASSLGVRDFDIQYF. DNA for the CDR3: TGTGCCAGCAGCTTAGGGGTCAGGGATTTTGACATTCAGTACTTC. The rearrangement joins TRBV11-1 to TRBJ2-4; a possible D gene is TRBD1 (5 bases). CDR3 length: 15 residues. The V and J ends lost 1 base and 8 bases respectively, with 15 bases between them. Looked up from germline, CDR1 is SGHAT and CDR2 is FQDESV (reference sequence).

The chain joins TRBV5-4 to TRBJ2-5; tentatively, D is TRBD1 (5 bases). The CDR3 length is 15 residues. Germline loops: CDR1 SGHNT, CDR2 YYREEE (reference sequence). V was clipped by 4 bases and J by 5 bases, with 18 bases between them. The DNA of the CDR3 is TGTGCCAGCAGCCACACGGATGGGGCCGGGGAGACCCAGTACTTC. Its protein product is CASSHTDGAGETQYF.

A single count supports this clone. The chain recombines TRBV14 with TRBJ2-3, with 10 nucleotides matching TRBD2. Per the germline V gene, CDR1 is SGHDN and CDR2 is FVKESK. V was clipped by 3 bases and J by 0 bases; unmatched bases: 3. The CDR3 is 16 residues long. CDR3 nucleotides: TGTGCCAGCAGCCATCGGACTAGCGGTAGCACAGATACGCAGTATTTT. It codes for CASSHRTSGSTDTQYF.

V usage is TRBV18 and J usage is TRBJ2-5; no firm D call. The CDR3 length is 16 residues. CDR1 KGHSH and CDR2 LQKENI come from the germline V gene. V was pared by 6 bases and J by 1 base, with 18 bases between. DNA for the CDR3: TGTGCCAGCTCGGCCGAGGACGGGTTACGCCAAGAGACCCAGTACTTC. It encodes CASSAEDGLRQETQYF.

The rearrangement joins TRBV19 to TRBJ2-3; TRBD1 aligns across 11 bases. Trimming at V came to 6 bases and at J to 1 base, leaving 9 bases not matched to a gene. The V gene's germline CDR1 is LNHDA and CDR2 SQIVND (reference sequence). This CDR3 comprises 17 residues. The CDR3, as DNA: TGTGCCAGTAGCTGGGGACAGGGGGGAAAACGCACAGATACGCAGTATTTT. Translated: CASSWGQGGKRTDTQYF.

The chain employs TRBV5-5 and TRBJ2-7, with D possibly TRBD1 on 6 matching bases. This CDR3 region has 14 residues. CDR1 is SGHKS and CDR2 is YYEKEE in the germline V gene (reference sequence). Trimming removed 5 bases from V and 1 base from J, with 13 bases in between. CDR3 bases: TGTGCCAGCAGTATAGATCAGGGGTCCTACGAGCAGTACTTC. Translation gives CASSIDQGSYEQYF.

V gene TRBV6-7 combines with J gene TRBJ1-4; no clear D gene. TRBV6-7 falls under the ORF class, with uncertain function. CDR3 size: 19 residues. V dropped 0 bases and J dropped 3 bases, with 20 bases sitting between them. The CDR3 here is CASSYSKEAPAVANEKLFF. DNA of the CDR3: TGTGCCAGCAGTTACTCGAAGGAGGCACCGGCGGTAGCTAATGAAAAACTGTTTTTT.

The chain employs TRBV25-1 and TRBJ1-4, with 10 bases aligning to TRBD1. The ends lost 8 bases at V and 3 bases at J; junction bases unmatched: 3. CDR1 and CDR2 from the germline V gene are MGHDK and SYGVNS. CDR3 size: 14 residues. The CDR3 sequence: CASGQGGSNEKLFF. The CDR3 DNA follows: TGTGCCAGCGGACAGGGGGGATCTAATGAAAAACTGTTTTTT. Using reference TRBV25-1 and TRBJ1-4 for the parts outside the CDR3, the full variable domain is EADIYQTPRYLVIGTGKKITLECSQTMGHDKMYWYQQDPGMELHLIHYSYGVNSTEKGDLSSESTVSRIRTEHFPLTLESARPSHTSQYLCASGQGGSNEKLFFGSGTQLSVL.

CDR3 coding DNA: TGTGCCAGCAGTGTAACAGGGGGCGGCAATCAGCCCCAGCATTTT. It codes for CASSVTGGGNQPQHF. This rearrangement joins TRBV6-1 to TRBJ1-5; 9 positions agree with TRBD1. Per the germline V gene, CDR1 is MNHNS and CDR2 is SASEGT. Germline trimming cut 4 bases from V and 2 bases from J; bases unmatched to any gene: 3. There are 15 residues in the CDR3.

The chain uses TRBV7-9 and TRBJ1-2, with 8 bases that match TRBD1. CDR3 length equals 15 residues. The V gene end was trimmed by 5 bases and the J gene end by 3 bases; junction bases not matched to a gene: 8. In germline, CDR1 is SEHNR, CDR2 FQNEAQ (reference sequence). The CDR3 sequence: CASSEPTGEYYGYTF. In nucleotides, the CDR3 is TGTGCCAGCAGCGAACCGACAGGGGAGTACTATGGCTACACCTTC.

The CDR3 bases are TGTGCCATCAGCCGGGACAGAAACACCGGGGAGCTGTTTTTT. Translated: CAISRDRNTGELFF. The chain combines TRBV10-3 with TRBJ2-2; 7 nucleotides line up with TRBD1. Germline V lookup: CDR1 ENHRY, CDR2 SYGVKD. This CDR3 is 14 amino acids long. The ends lost 6 bases at V and 2 bases at J; junction bases unmatched: 3.

The sample holds many counts of this clone. The V gene is TRBV19, the J gene TRBJ2-7; either TRBD1 or TRBD2 may fit D (5 bases each). V was pared by 1 base and J by 9 bases, with 22 bases between. The germline V gene encodes CDR1 LNHDA and CDR2 SQIVND (reference sequence). CDR3 length equals 16 residues. The CDR3 sequence: CASSIGGDGGGLRQYF. CDR3 DNA: TGTGCCAGTAGTATAGGAGGGGACGGCGGTGGGCTTCGGCAGTACTTC.

This clone showed up just a few times. V and J are TRBV4-2 and TRBJ2-5; TRBD2 aligns across 9 bases. This CDR3 has 17 amino acids. Germline trimming cut 0 bases from V and 2 bases from J; bases unmatched to any gene: 7. The V gene's germline CDR1 is LGHNA and CDR2 YNFKEQ. CDR3 sequence (DNA): TGTGCCAGCAGCCAAGAGGGCGGTAGCGGGGGTCAAGAGACCCAGTACTTC. Its protein product is CASSQEGGSGGQETQYF.

This rearrangement joins TRBV10-3 to TRBJ2-3; D might be TRBD2 (6 bases). The ends were cut back, 6 bases at V and 2 bases at J, with 12 bases in the middle. The CDR3 has 14 amino acids. In germline, CDR1 is ENHRY, CDR2 SYGVKD. The chain's CDR3 is CAISGGDLTDTQYF. The CDR3 DNA reads TGTGCCATCAGCGGGGGAGACCTCACAGATACGCAGTATTTT.

J is TRBJ1-5 and V is TRBV19; D gene ambiguous. This CDR3 has 13 residues. V lost 4 bases to trimming and J lost 7 bases, with 11 bases between them. Germline CDR1 and CDR2: LNHDA and SQIVND (reference sequence). CDR3 in amino acids: CASSTQDTQPQHF. CDR3 in DNA: TGTGCCAGTAGTACCCAGGATACGCAGCCCCAGCATTTT.

This chain joins TRBV5-5 and TRBJ1-5; D is undetermined. V dropped 0 bases and J dropped 7 bases, with 11 bases sitting between them. CDR1 is SGHKS, CDR2 YYEKEE, per germline (reference sequence). The length of the CDR3 is 14 residues. CDR3 amino acids: CASSLGVRGQPQHF. For the CDR3, the DNA is TGTGCCAGCAGCTTGGGGGTTAGAGGCCAGCCCCAGCATTTT. Full variable domain (remainder filled in from reference TRBV5-5 and TRBJ1-5): DAGVTQSPTHLIKTRGQQVTLRCSPISGHKSVSWYQQVLGQGPQFIFQYYEKEERGRGNFPDRFSARQFPNYSSELNVNALLLGDSALYLCASSLGVRGQPQHFGDGTRLSIL.

The count of this clone is one. This chain links TRBV7-9 with TRBJ1-1; possible D gene TRBD1, 5 bases. Germline CDR1 SEHNR, CDR2 FQNEAQ (reference sequence). V lost 1 base to trimming and J lost 10 bases, with 10 bases between them. The CDR3 has 12 amino acids. The CDR3 DNA reads TGTGCCAGCAGCTTAGGGGACGGGGGAGCTTTCTTT. As protein: CASSLGDGGAFF. The full variable domain, completed using reference TRBV7-9 and TRBJ1-1, is DTGVSQNPRHKITKRGQNVTFRCDPISEHNRLYWYRQTLGQGPEFLTYFQNEAQLEKSRLLSDRFSAERPKGSFSTLEIQRTEQGDSAMYLCASSLGDGGAFFGQGTRLTVV.

This chain connects TRBV19 to TRBJ1-6, with TRBD1 matching over 7 bases. Germline lookup yields CDR1 LNHDA and CDR2 SQIVND (reference sequence). This CDR3 is 15 amino acids long. V shed 5 bases, J shed 8 bases, and the junction held 9 bases outside the gene matches. CDR3 region: CASSADRENDSPLHF. DNA for the CDR3: TGTGCCAGTAGTGCAGACAGGGAAAATGATTCACCCCTCCACTTT.